This entry describes one T cell receptor beta chain. The antigen is undetermined. This sample is drawn from a study of T cells in Graves' hyperthyroidism and ophthalmopathy. The CDR3 regions of TCR beta were amplified from RNA transcripts. In the first-round RT-PCR of the TCR CDR3, the HTBI primer set was used. TCRdb processed the multiplex PCR reads anew with MiXCR; each CDR3 protein has one entry. This repertoire shows hundreds of thousands of distinct CDR3 sequences, approximately 14% found once; its top ten account for around 13%. There are 17 residues in the CDR3. Germline V CDR1 and CDR2: SEHNR, FQNEAQ (reference sequence). With 5 bases removed from V and 0 bases from J, the gap between germline ends came to 20 bases. Graves' hyperthyroidism is called stable when ophthalmopathy does not progress within 18 months. Fresh peripheral blood, 7.5 to 10 ml, was the source of the PBMCs. General study points: Researchers report that a 13 V-J model separated ophthalmopathy from stable hyperthyroidism. Most thyroid clonotypes that were expanded above 0.001 also turned up in blood.

The clonotype originates from a woman in her thirties or forties with Graves' hyperthyroidism. The chain employs TRBV7-9 and TRBJ2-7, with D tentatively TRBD1 (5 bases). What was sequenced was blood. CDR3 sequence: CASSPPPTGPSSYEQYF. The CDR3 DNA reads as TGTGCCAGCAGCCCCCCCCCAACAGGACCTAGCTCCTACGAGCAGTACTTC.